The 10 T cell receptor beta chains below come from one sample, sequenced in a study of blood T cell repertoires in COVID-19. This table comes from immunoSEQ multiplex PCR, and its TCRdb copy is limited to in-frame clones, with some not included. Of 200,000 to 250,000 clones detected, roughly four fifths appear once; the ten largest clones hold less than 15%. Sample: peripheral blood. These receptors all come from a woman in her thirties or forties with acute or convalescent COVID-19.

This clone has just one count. This CDR3 is CATARTGLDEQYF. The CDR3 DNA reads as TGCGCCACCGCGAGGACAGGTCTCGACGAGCAGTACTTC. The rearrangement uses TRBV5-1 and TRBJ2-7; 7 nucleotides align to TRBD1. The CDR3 runs to 13 residues. Germline loops: CDR1 SGHRS, CDR2 YFSETQ. After removal of 9 bases from V and 5 bases from J, the junction contained 11 bases not matched to a gene.

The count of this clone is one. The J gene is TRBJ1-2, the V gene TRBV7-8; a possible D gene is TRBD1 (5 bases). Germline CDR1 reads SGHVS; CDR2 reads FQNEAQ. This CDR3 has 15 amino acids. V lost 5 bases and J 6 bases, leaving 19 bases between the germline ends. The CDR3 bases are TGTGCCAGCAGCCTAAAACCCGGGGGTCCTCATGGCTACACCTTC. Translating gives CASSLKPGGPHGYTF.

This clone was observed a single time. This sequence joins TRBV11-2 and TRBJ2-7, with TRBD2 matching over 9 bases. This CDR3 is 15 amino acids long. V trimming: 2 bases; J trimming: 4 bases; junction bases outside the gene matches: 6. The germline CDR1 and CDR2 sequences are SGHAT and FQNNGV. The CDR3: CASSLRLAGNYEQYF. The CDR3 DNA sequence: TGTGCCAGCAGCTTAAGGCTAGCGGGAAATTACGAGCAGTACTTC.

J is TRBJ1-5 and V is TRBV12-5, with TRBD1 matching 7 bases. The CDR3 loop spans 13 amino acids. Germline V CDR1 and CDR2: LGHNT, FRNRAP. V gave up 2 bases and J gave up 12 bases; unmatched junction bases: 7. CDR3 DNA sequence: TGTGCTAGTGGTTTGACTACCGGGACAGTCCAGCATTTT. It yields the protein CASGLTTGTVQHF.

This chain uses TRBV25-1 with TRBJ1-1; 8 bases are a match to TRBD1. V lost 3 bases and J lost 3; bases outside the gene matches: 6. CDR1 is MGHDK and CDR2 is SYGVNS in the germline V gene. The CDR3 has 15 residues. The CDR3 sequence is CASSEPTGVDTEAFF. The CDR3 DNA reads TGTGCCAGCAGTGAGCCGACAGGGGTGGACACTGAAGCTTTCTTT. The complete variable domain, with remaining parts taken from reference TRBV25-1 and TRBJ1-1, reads EADIYQTPRYLVIGTGKKITLECSQTMGHDKMYWYQQDPGMELHLIHYSYGVNSTEKGDLSSESTVSRIRTEHFPLTLESARPSHTSQYLCASSEPTGVDTEAFFGQGTRLTVV.

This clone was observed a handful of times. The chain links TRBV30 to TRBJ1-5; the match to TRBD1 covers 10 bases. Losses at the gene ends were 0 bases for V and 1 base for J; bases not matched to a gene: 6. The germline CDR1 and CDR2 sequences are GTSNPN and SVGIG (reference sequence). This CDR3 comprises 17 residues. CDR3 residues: CAWSVDRGGSSNQPQHF. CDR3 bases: TGTGCCTGGAGTGTGGACAGGGGGGGATCGAGCAATCAGCCCCAGCATTTT. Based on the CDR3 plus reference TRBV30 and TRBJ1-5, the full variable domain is SQTIHQWPATLVQPVGSPLSLECTVEGTSNPNLYWYRQAAGRGLQLLFYSVGIGQISSEVPQNLSASRPQDRQFILSSKKLLLSDSGFYLCAWSVDRGGSSNQPQHFGDGTRLSIL.

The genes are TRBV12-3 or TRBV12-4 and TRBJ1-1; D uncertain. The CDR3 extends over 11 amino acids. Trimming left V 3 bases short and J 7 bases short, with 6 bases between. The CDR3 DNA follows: TGTGCCAGCAGTTTTGGCAGTGAAGCTTTCTTT. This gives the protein CASSFGSEAFF.

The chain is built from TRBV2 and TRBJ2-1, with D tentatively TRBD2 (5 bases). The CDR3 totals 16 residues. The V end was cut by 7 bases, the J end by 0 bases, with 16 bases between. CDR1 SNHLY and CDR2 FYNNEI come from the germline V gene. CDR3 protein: CASIGASGSSYNEQFF. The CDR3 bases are TGTGCCAGCATTGGAGCAAGCGGAAGCTCCTACAATGAGCAGTTCTTC.

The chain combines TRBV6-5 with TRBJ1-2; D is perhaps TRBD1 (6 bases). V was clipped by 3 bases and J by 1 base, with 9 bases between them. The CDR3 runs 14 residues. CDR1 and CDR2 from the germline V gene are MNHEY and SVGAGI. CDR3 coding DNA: TGTGCCAGCAGTTATGGGGGCCTTAACTATGGCTACACCTTC. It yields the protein CASSYGGLNYGYTF.

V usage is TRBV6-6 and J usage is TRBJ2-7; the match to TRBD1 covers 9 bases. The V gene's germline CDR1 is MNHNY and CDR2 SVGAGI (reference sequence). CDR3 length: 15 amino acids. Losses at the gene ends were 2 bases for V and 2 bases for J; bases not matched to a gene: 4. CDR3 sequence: CASSYKGQGAYEQYF. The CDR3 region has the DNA TGTGCCAGCAGTTACAAGGGACAGGGAGCCTACGAGCAGTACTTC.